Sequencing of this T cell receptor (beta chain) was carried out in a study of blood T cell repertoires in COVID-19. In the case of this clone: The germline gene is not matched at one end of the junction; a read error may be the cause.

Clones were read by immunoSEQ multiplex PCR, and TCRdb kept only the in-frame ones, dropping some. The table lists some 65,000 clones, 70% to 90% of them singletons, with about a fifth in the top ten. The CDR3 is made up of 13 amino acids. The germline CDR1 and CDR2 sequences are SSHAT and FNYEAQ (reference sequence). The specimen was peripheral blood. This chain joins TRBV7-7 and TRBJ2-5; the D is unclear. This clonotype originated in a woman older than 75 with active COVID-19. The CDR3 DNA sequence: TGTGCTAGCAGCTTGAGCCTTCAAGAGACCCAGTACTTC. Amino acid sequence: CASSLSLQETQYF.